This T cell receptor beta chain was identified during a study of cytomegalovirus exposure and HLA in healthy donors. Study-wide findings and caveats: In vitro, a few CMV-associated chains proved specific for CMV antigens. Segments of the TCR beta V type were, in most cases, productive about 87% or about 30% of the time in an earlier analysis. Overall, roughly 160 TCR beta chains were annotated as cytomegalovirus-associated.

For this clone: Its specificity is unknown.

PCR used 60 Vbeta primers and 13 Jbeta primers. Libraries were prepared by immunoSEQ multiplex PCR; TCRdb keeps only in-frame clonotypes and omits some of them. This table has about 120,000 clones, roughly 80% appearing once. This receptor was taken from a man between 18 and 35 years old in good health and CMV-seropositive. Sequenced material: PBMCs.

The DNA of the CDR3 is TGTGCCAGCAGTGGCGGTCCCAAGTCAGCGGGAGCTACGAATACGCAGTATTTT. Protein product: CASSGGPKSAGATNTQYF. The chain uses TRBV25-1 and TRBJ2-3; 8 nucleotides match TRBD2. The length of the CDR3 is 18 residues. Per germline, CDR1 MGHDK and CDR2 SYGVNS. V shed 4 bases and J 7 bases; nucleotides not matched to a gene: 19.